The rows below give T cell receptor beta chains drawn from one sample of a study of shared clonotypes between healthy human individuals. Clones were sequenced by immunoSEQ multiplex PCR, and TCRdb holds only the in-frame ones, with some missing. Here the sample spans some 2,000,000 clones, approximately 95% being singletons. Sequenced sample: naive CD8+ T cells sorted from blood. These TCRs come from a man aged 18 to 30 in good health. The CDR3 runs from the conserved cysteine through the conserved F or W. The D gene is left open where the match is weak. A row's size may be missing; if present it is once, few, many or a size class.

TRBV27	TRBJ2-7	NA	14	NA	TGTGCCAGCAGTTTTCAGGGTTTGGCCTACGAGCAGTACTTC	CASSFQGLAYEQYF
TRBV11-2	TRBJ1-2	TRBD1	16	once	TGTGCCAGCAGCTTAGTCGTGGCAGGGGGCCCTAGTGGCTACACCTTC	CASSLVVAGGPSGYTF
TRBV12-5	TRBJ2-5	TRBD2	17	NA	TGTGCTAGTGGGGGACTAGCGGGAGGACCGTACCAAGAGACCCAGTACTTC	CASGGLAGGPYQETQYF
TRBV5-6	TRBJ2-7	TRBD2	15	NA	TGTGCCAGCAGCTTGGTTCCTAGCGGGGGCTACGAGCAGTACTTC	CASSLVPSGGYEQYF
TRBV18	TRBJ2-1	NA	15	NA	TGTGCCAGCTCACCCCGGCAGGGCTACTACAATGAGCAGTTCTTC	CASSPRQGYYNEQFF
TRBV5-6	TRBJ2-1	NA	12	NA	TGTGCCAGCAGCGAGGGACTTTCAGAGGAGTTCTTC	CASSEGLSEEFF
TRBV25-1	TRBJ2-1	NA	15	NA	TGTGCCAGCCTCGGTGGGCGTCTCTCCTACAATGAGCAGTTCTTC	CASLGGRLSYNEQFF
TRBV2	TRBJ2-7	TRBD2	16	NA	TGTGCCAGCAGTGACGCGACTAGCGGGGTTTCCTACGAGCAGTACTTC	CASSDATSGVSYEQYF
TRBV14	TRBJ1-2	NA	17	NA	TGTGCCAGCAGCCCACCACGGAGCAAGGGGTACTTCTATGGCTACACCTTC	CASSPPRSKGYFYGYTF
TRBV11-2	TRBJ2-4	NA	14	NA	TGTGCCAGCAGCTTAGGAGTTCTGGGGGGCATTCAGTACTTC	CASSLGVLGGIQYF
TRBV6-1	TRBJ2-4	NA	14	NA	TGTGCCAGCACGGGGGGCGCTTCCAAAAACATTCAGTACTTC	CASTGGASKNIQYF
TRBV7-9	TRBJ1-5	NA	15	NA	TGTGCCAGCAGCTACCAGGGCGACGCGGGGGAGCCCCAGCATTTT	CASSYQGDAGEPQHF
TRBV6-1	TRBJ1-4	NA	14	NA	TGTGCCAGCAACCGGGGGAGGGATGGCGAAAAACTGTTTTTT	CASNRGRDGEKLFF
TRBV5-4	TRBJ2-7	NA	14	NA	TGTGCCAGCAGCTTGTGGGGTGCTTCCTACGAGCAGTACTTC	CASSLWGASYEQYF
TRBV5-4	TRBJ2-7	NA	14	NA	TGTGCCAGCAGCTTTCGCGGAGGTTCCTACGAGCAGTACTTC	CASSFRGGSYEQYF
TRBV5-4	TRBJ2-3	TRBD2	16	NA	TGTGCCAGCAGCGCTCTAGCGGGGGGGGGCACAGATACGCAGTATTTT	CASSALAGGGTDTQYF
TRBV28	TRBJ2-7	NA	16	NA	TGTGCCAGCAGTTTAGGGTACAGTATGAGCTCCTACGAGCAGTACTTC	CASSLGYSMSSYEQYF
TRBV7-9	TRBJ2-7	TRBD1	15	NA	TGTGCCAGCAGCTCTCCGGACAGGGCCCCCTACGAGCAGTACTTC	CASSSPDRAPYEQYF
TRBV9	TRBJ1-1	NA	15	NA	TGTGCCAGCAGCGTAGAACTAGACGGGAACACTGAAGCTTTCTTT	CASSVELDGNTEAFF
TRBV10-1	TRBJ2-7	NA	20	NA	TGCGCCAGCAGTGAGTCGTCAGGAGGGGAAGGGCCTCTGGGGACCTACGAGCAGTACTTC	CASSESSGGEGPLGTYEQYF
TRBV27	TRBJ2-4	NA	16	NA	TGTGCCAGCAGTTTAAGCTTCGGGGAGGCCAAAAACATTCAGTACTTC	CASSLSFGEAKNIQYF
TRBV9	TRBJ2-3	TRBD2	17	NA	TGTGCCAGCAGCGTACCTCCTAGCGGGGGGGCCGAAGATACGCAGTATTTT	CASSVPPSGGAEDTQYF
TRBV18	TRBJ2-7	NA	13	NA	TGTGCCAGCTCTCCCGCGGTCTCCTACGAGCAGTACTTC	CASSPAVSYEQYF
TRBV6-5	TRBJ1-1	NA	14	NA	TGTGCCAGCAGTTACTACCAAATGAACACTGAAGCTTTCTTT	CASSYYQMNTEAFF
TRBV5-1	TRBJ2-2	NA	15	NA	TGCGCCAGCAGCTGGCTGACAGATAACACCGGGGAGCTGTTTTTT	CASSWLTDNTGELFF
TRBV6-5	TRBJ2-2	NA	15	NA	TGTGCCAGCAGTTACAGGGGGACATTGAGTGGGGAGCTGTTTTTT	CASSYRGTLSGELFF
TRBV4-3	TRBJ2-7	NA	13	NA	TGCGCCAGCAGCCAGCTCGGGACGGAGGAGCAGTACTTC	CASSQLGTEEQYF
TRBV18	TRBJ1-1	NA	13	NA	TGTGCCAGCTCCGACCCCTTCGGGGCTGAAGCTTTCTTT	CASSDPFGAEAFF
TRBV5-1	TRBJ2-5	TRBD1	14	NA	TGCGCCAGCAGCGTGGACAGGGGGCAAGAGACCCAGTACTTC	CASSVDRGQETQYF
TRBV27	TRBJ2-7	NA	13	NA	TGTGCCAGCAGTTTTGACTCTGCCTACGAGCAGTACTTC	CASSFDSAYEQYF
TRBV25-1	TRBJ2-1	NA	14	NA	TGTGCCAGCAGTGAAAGGCCAGGCTACAATGAGCAGTTCTTC	CASSERPGYNEQFF
TRBV4-1	TRBJ2-2	TRBD2	17	NA	TGCGCCAGCAGCCAAGATCCTAGCGGGAGATATAACGGGGAGCTGTTTTTT	CASSQDPSGRYNGELFF
TRBV28	TRBJ2-7	NA	13	NA	TGTGCCAGCAGTTTTCCAGCCGACTACGAGCAGTACTTC	CASSFPADYEQYF
TRBV27	TRBJ1-2	TRBD1	14	NA	TGTGCCAGCGGAGTGACAGGGGGGAACTATGGCTACACCTTC	CASGVTGGNYGYTF
TRBV28	TRBJ1-1	NA	13	NA	TGTGCCAGCAGTCCCCTCGGCCCACTTGAAGCTTTCTTT	CASSPLGPLEAFF
TRBV30	TRBJ2-7	NA	14	NA	TGTGCCTGGAGCGTAGGGAACTTGGACTACGAGCAGTACTTC	CAWSVGNLDYEQYF
TRBV29-1	TRBJ1-1	NA	14	NA	TGCAGCGTTGAACTAAAAGGGGCCTTTCTTGAAGCTTTCTTT	CSVELKGAFLEAFF
TRBV6-1	TRBJ2-7	NA	13	NA	TGTGCCAGCAGCATCCAAAGAACCTACGAGCAGTACTTC	CASSIQRTYEQYF